Below, 9 T cell receptor beta chains from the same sample are listed, as sequenced in a study of cytomegalovirus exposure and HLA in healthy donors. The PCR had 60 Vbeta and 13 Jbeta primers. Sequencing was performed with immunoSEQ multiplex PCR; in TCRdb, only in-frame clones are kept and a portion is missing. The sample shows about 100,000 clones, 70% to 90% of them seen only once. Input material: PBMCs. All receptors derive from a man aged 40-49 years in good health and CMV-seronegative.

The CDR3 protein is CSVEGGEAYEQYF. For the CDR3, the DNA is TGCAGCGTTGAAGGAGGGGAGGCCTACGAGCAGTACTTC. The gene calls are TRBV29-1 and TRBJ2-7, with D possibly TRBD2 on 6 matching bases. Germline V lookup: CDR1 SQVTM, CDR2 ANQGSEA. The CDR3 runs to 13 residues. V shed 1 base and J shed 2 bases, with 9 bases lying between them.

This sequence joins TRBV30 and TRBJ2-3; 8 bases map to TRBD1. CDR3 length: 14 residues. Trimming removed 8 bases from V and 7 bases from J; junction bases left unmatched: 14. CDR1 and CDR2 from the germline V gene are GTSNPN and SVGIG (reference sequence). CDR3 in DNA: TGTGCCGTAACCCCAGGGGGCGCGGCCAATACGCAGTATTTT. Translated: CAVTPGGAANTQYF.

Notes on this clone: An end of the junction differs from the germline gene, which may be a read error. This sequence joins TRBV7-9 and TRBJ2-2; D is ambiguous. Germline-derived CDR1 and CDR2 are SEHNR and FQNEAQ (reference sequence). The length of the CDR3 is 12 residues. The CDR3 reads CSSSSQAGELFF. The CDR3 coding sequence is TGTTCCAGCAGTAGTCAGGCCGGGGAGCTGTTTTTT.

J is TRBJ2-1 and V is TRBV27; 7 bases match TRBD2. Germline CDR1 is MNHEY and CDR2 is SMNVEV (reference sequence). This CDR3 is built from 17 residues. V lost 6 bases to trimming and J lost 12 bases; unmatched junction nucleotides: 23. The CDR3 DNA follows: TGTGCCAGCAGCTCCGGGGGAGGGACGGGGCCTTCACGAGGGCAGTTCTTC. Encoded protein: CASSSGGGTGPSRGQFF.

This chain uses TRBV6-6 with TRBJ1-2; no reliable D call. CDR1 is MNHNY, CDR2 SVGAGI, per germline (reference sequence). This CDR3 contains 12 residues. V was trimmed by 2 bases and J by 8 bases, leaving 9 bases between them. The CDR3 protein is CASSYPIEGYTF. The CDR3 coding sequence is TGTGCCAGCAGTTACCCTATTGAAGGCTACACCTTC.

This clone was seen just once. DNA for the CDR3: TGTGCCAGCTCACCACGGGAGGGGCCACTTCGCAATTCACCCCTCCACTTT. This codes for CASSPREGPLRNSPLHF. The gene calls are TRBV18 and TRBJ1-6; perhaps TRBD1 as D (5 bases). V was trimmed by 1 base and J by 7 bases, leaving 17 bases between them. Germline-derived CDR1 and CDR2 are KGHSH and LQKENI. This CDR3 spans 17 amino acids. Full variable domain (remainder filled in from reference TRBV18 and TRBJ1-6): NAGVMQNPRHLVRRRGQEARLRCSPMKGHSHVYWYRQLPEEGLKFMVYLQKENIIDESGMPKERFSAEFPKEGPSILRIQQVVRGDSAAYFCASSPREGPLRNSPLHFGNGTRLTVT.

The rearrangement joins TRBV7-9 to TRBJ2-1; 7 nucleotides line up with TRBD2. V was clipped by 5 bases and J by 4 bases; unmatched bases: 8. CDR1 is SEHNR and CDR2 is FQNEAQ in the germline V gene (reference sequence). CDR3 size: 15 residues. CDR3 residues: CASSTGTTFYNEQFF. The CDR3 coding sequence is TGTGCCAGCAGCACCGGGACTACCTTTTACAATGAGCAGTTCTTC.

The rearrangement uses TRBV6-6 and TRBJ2-3; tentatively, D is TRBD2 (6 bases). Germline CDR1 MNHNY, CDR2 SVGAGI (reference sequence). Trimming left V 7 bases short and J 0 bases short, with 14 bases between. The CDR3 extends over 15 amino acids. CDR3 in DNA: TGTGCCAGCACCGGGAGAGGAGCTAGCACAGATACGCAGTATTTT. Amino acid sequence: CASTGRGASTDTQYF.

This clone was counted a single time. The rearrangement uses TRBV5-4 and TRBJ2-1, with D tentatively TRBD2 (7 bases). This CDR3 spans 18 amino acids. The V gene's germline CDR1 is SGHNT and CDR2 YYREEE (reference sequence). Trimming shortened V by 4 bases and J by 0 bases, and 20 bases separated the two germline ends. The CDR3 loop reads CASSAGGRGASSYNEQFF. As DNA, the CDR3 is TGTGCCAGCAGCGCCGGGGGGCGGGGTGCAAGCTCCTACAATGAGCAGTTCTTC.